The 17 T cell receptor beta chains below all came from one sample that was sequenced in a study of blood T cell repertoires in COVID-19. Assay: immunoSEQ multiplex PCR; the TCRdb copy retains only in-frame clones and omits some. The sample contains 300,000 to 400,000 clones, about 90% of which appear only once. The specimen was peripheral blood. These receptors were obtained from a woman aged 70-85 years with COVID-19, enrolled during active disease.

V usage is TRBV28 and J usage is TRBJ2-3; TRBD1 agrees at 10 bases. V trimming: 5 bases; J trimming: 7 bases; junction bases outside the gene matches: 12. Germline lookup yields CDR1 MDHEN and CDR2 SYDVKM. The CDR3 covers 16 residues. In DNA form, the CDR3 reads TGTGCCAGCAGTCCCCCGGGACAGGGGTCTGGTTATACGCAGTATTTT. Translation: CASSPPGQGSGYTQYF.

This clone came up once. CDR3 protein: CASSHDSDNEQFF. The CDR3, as DNA: TGTGCCAGCAGTCATGACAGCGACAATGAGCAGTTCTTC. The J gene is TRBJ2-1, the V gene TRBV6-2 or TRBV6-3; weak D call: TRBD1 (5 bases). The germline V gene encodes CDR1 MNHEY and CDR2 SVGEGT. V was shortened by 5 bases and J by 5 bases, with 10 bases between the two germline ends. This CDR3 is built from 13 residues.

Comment on this clone: Relative to the germline gene, one junction end is altered; a read error may explain this. V usage is TRBV11-2 and J usage is TRBJ1-2, with 7 nucleotides matching TRBD1. CDR3 size: 11 residues. CDR1 and CDR2 from the germline V gene are SGHAT and FQNNGV. The CDR3 spells CASSLGGTDFF. As DNA, the CDR3 is TGTGCCAGCAGCTTAGGCGGGACAGACTTCTTC.

The chain is built from TRBV5-4 and TRBJ2-1, with 12 bases fitting TRBD2. Germline values: CDR1 SGHNT, CDR2 YYREEE (reference sequence). The CDR3 spans 15 residues. V trimming: 0 bases; J trimming: 10 bases; junction bases outside the gene matches: 5. CDR3 in amino acids: CASSLASGGAVEQFF. In DNA form, the CDR3 reads TGTGCCAGCAGCTTGGCTAGCGGGGGGGCCGTGGAGCAGTTCTTC. The full variable domain, rest sourced from reference TRBV5-4 and TRBJ2-1, is ETGVTQSPTHLIKTRGQQVTLRCSSQSGHNTVSWYQQALGQGPQFIFQYYREEENGRGNFPPRFSGLQFPNYSSELNVNALELDDSALYLCASSLASGGAVEQFFGPGTRLTVL.

This chain uses TRBV7-2 with TRBJ2-2, with 8 bases lining up with TRBD1. CDR1 and CDR2 (germline): SGHTA, FQGNSA. The CDR3 runs 15 residues. V was clipped by 2 bases and J by 5 bases; unmatched bases: 4. CDR3 in DNA: TGTGCCAGCAGCTTACGCGACAGGGGTACCGGGGAGCTGTTTTTT. Translating gives CASSLRDRGTGELFF.

This chain uses TRBV7-3 with TRBJ2-2; the match to TRBD2 covers 13 bases. With 5 bases clipped from V and 3 bases from J, the junction kept 15 bases outside the gene matches. Germline V gene lookup returns CDR1 SGHTA and CDR2 FQGTGA. This CDR3 region has 20 residues. CDR3 loop: CASSPRGTSGGANHTGELFF. CDR3 DNA: TGTGCCAGCAGCCCCCGGGGCACTAGCGGGGGGGCGAATCACACCGGGGAGCTGTTTTTT.

The rearrangement uses TRBV19 and TRBJ1-1, with 11 bases identical to TRBD1. Germline V CDR1 and CDR2: LNHDA, SQIVND (reference sequence). The CDR3 loop spans 16 amino acids. V gave up 3 bases and J gave up 5 bases; unmatched junction bases: 8. The CDR3, as DNA: TGTGCCAGTAGTATCGGGACAGGGGGGTTCGAGACTGAAGCTTTCTTT. Translation: CASSIGTGGFETEAFF.

The V call is TRBV2, the J call TRBJ1-3; tentatively, D is TRBD1 (5 bases). Germline CDR1 SNHLY, CDR2 FYNNEI. This CDR3 has 13 amino acids. V lost 4 bases and J 3 bases, leaving 7 bases between the germline ends. CDR3 bases: TGTGCCAGCAGTGGACAGTTTGGAAACACCATATATTTT. It yields the protein CASSGQFGNTIYF.

The chain employs TRBV20-1 and TRBJ1-3, with D uncertain. The CDR3 has 13 residues. Trimming left V 4 bases short and J 0 bases short, with 7 bases between. From germline, CDR1 is DFQATT and CDR2 SNEGSKA (reference sequence). CDR3 residues: CSANDNSGNTIYF. For the CDR3, the DNA is TGCAGTGCTAATGACAACTCTGGAAACACCATATATTTT.

J is TRBJ2-1 and V is TRBV5-1; 15 bases map to TRBD2. Germline trimming cut 5 bases from V and 2 bases from J; bases unmatched to any gene: 5. The CDR3 spans 17 residues. Germline V gene data show CDR1 as SGHRS and CDR2 as YFSETQ. Here the CDR3 DNA reads TGCGCCAGCAGTCGGGGACTAGCGGGGGGCACCTACAATGAGCAGTTCTTC. This sequence encodes CASSRGLAGGTYNEQFF.

The chain couples TRBV7-9 to TRBJ1-3; no reliable D call. This CDR3 contains 14 residues. Trimming removed 1 base from V and 0 bases from J, with 4 bases in between. Germline V gives CDR1 SEHNR, CDR2 FQNEAQ (reference sequence). The CDR3 is CASSLGPSGNTIYF. DNA for the CDR3: TGTGCCAGCAGCTTAGGGCCCTCTGGAAACACCATATATTTT.

This chain uses TRBV19 with TRBJ2-1; possible D gene TRBD1, 6 bases. V gave up 3 bases and J gave up 1 base, with 13 bases separating them. The CDR3 is 16 residues long. Germline V CDR1 and CDR2: LNHDA, SQIVND (reference sequence). CDR3 amino acids: CASSIALQGSYNEQFF. In DNA form, the CDR3 reads TGTGCCAGTAGTATTGCCCTTCAGGGGTCCTACAATGAGCAGTTCTTC.

For the CDR3, the DNA is TGTGCCAGCAGTTCCTACCGCGGGGGGGCGGATGAGCAGTTCTTC. This sequence encodes CASSSYRGGADEQFF. V gene TRBV28 combines with J gene TRBJ2-1; 9 bases align to TRBD2. Germline V CDR1 and CDR2: MDHEN, SYDVKM. The CDR3 is made up of 15 amino acids. V lost 4 bases, J lost 8 bases, and 9 bases stayed unmatched.

This rearrangement joins TRBV27 to TRBJ1-4; TRBD1 is a possible D gene (5 bases). The CDR3 is 14 amino acids. Deletions cut 2 bases from V and 7 bases from J, with 11 bases between. From germline, CDR1 is MNHEY and CDR2 SMNVEV (reference sequence). DNA of the CDR3: TGTGCCAGCAGTTTAAGCTGGGGGGGTGAAAAACTGTTTTTT. As protein: CASSLSWGGEKLFF. The entire variable domain, with the rest obtained from reference TRBV27 and TRBJ1-4, is as follows: EAQVTQNPRYLITVTGKKLTVTCSQNMNHEYMSWYRQDPGLGLRQIYYSMNVEVTDKGDVPEGYKVSRKEKRNFPLILESPSPNQTSLYFCASSLSWGGEKLFFGSGTQLSVL.

This clone was observed a handful of times. The chain has TRBV19 and TRBJ1-1; 7 bases are shared with TRBD1. The CDR3 is 16 residues long. Trimming cost V 4 bases and J 1 base; bases outside gene matches: 9. Germline lookup yields CDR1 LNHDA and CDR2 SQIVND (reference sequence). The CDR3 bases are TGTGCCAGTAGTACCATAAGAGGGACAGCGAACACTGAAGCTTTCTTT. Amino acid sequence: CASSTIRGTANTEAFF. The full variable domain, its missing parts supplied by reference TRBV19 and TRBJ1-1, is DGGITQSPKYLFRKEGQNVTLSCEQNLNHDAMYWYRQDPGQGLRLIYYSQIVNDFQKGDIAEGYSVSREKKESFPLTVTSAQKNPTAFYLCASSTIRGTANTEAFFGQGTRLTVV.

This clone appeared a single time. This chain connects TRBV2 to TRBJ2-7; possible D gene TRBD1, 6 bases. The CDR3 sequence is 13 residues long. Per germline, CDR1 SNHLY and CDR2 FYNNEI. Trimming shortened V by 7 bases and J by 0 bases, and 10 bases separated the two germline ends. DNA of the CDR3: TGTGCCAGCAACAGGGACGACTCCTACGAGCAGTACTTC. As protein: CASNRDDSYEQYF.

This rearrangement joins TRBV7-9 to TRBJ1-1; D might be TRBD1 (6 bases). The CDR3 is 15 residues long. Per the germline V gene, CDR1 is SEHNR and CDR2 is FQNEAQ (reference sequence). V dropped 1 base and J dropped 2 bases, with 11 bases sitting between them. CDR3 bases: TGTGCCAGCAGCTTAGACGGCAGGGGTAACACTGAAGCTTTCTTT. Translation gives CASSLDGRGNTEAFF.